This is a list of T cell receptor beta chains from one sample in a study of blood T cell repertoires in COVID-19. Data came from immunoSEQ multiplex PCR; TCRdb stores just in-frame clones and leaves some out. Among 160,000 or so clones listed, around 89% were seen once. Sequencing input: peripheral blood. These receptor sequences come from a man between 60 and 70 years old with acute or convalescent COVID-19. Both conserved end residues are part of each CDR3. The D gene is left open where the match is weak.

CDR3: CASNREGGNTEAFF; V: TRBV10-1; J: TRBJ1-1; D: -
CDR3: CASSRNRAANTEAFF; V: TRBV19; J: TRBJ1-1; D: -
CDR3: CASSQNSYEQYF; V: TRBV19; J: TRBJ2-7; D: -
CDR3: CASSLYSGASTDTQYF; V: TRBV5-1; J: TRBJ2-3; D: -
CDR3: CASSPGRLAEVFYEQYF; V: TRBV5-8; J: TRBJ2-7; D: TRBD2
CDR3: CASGPDSFPDTQYF; V: TRBV12-5; J: TRBJ2-3; D: -
CDR3: CASSWYSLGQGSYEQYF; V: TRBV5-1; J: TRBJ2-7; D: TRBD1
CDR3: CASSPGTGGFTVATGAF; V: TRBV19; J: TRBJ1-2; D: -
CDR3: CASSPLQVQYF; V: TRBV6-2/TRBV6-3; J: TRBJ2-7; D: -
CDR3: CASSLEDRGSYEQYF; V: TRBV5-1; J: TRBJ2-7; D: TRBD1